This is a list of T cell receptor beta chains from one sample in a study of T cell repertoires in ileal Crohn's disease. The protocol was immunoSEQ multiplex PCR, while the TCRdb copy is restricted to in-frame clones and leaves out a portion. This repertoire shows more than 12,000 clones, about 73% found once; its top ten account for 5.5% to 6%. Sequences were obtained from ileal tissue. These receptors came from an adult with Crohn's disease. The CDR3 runs from the conserved cysteine through the conserved F or W. The D gene is left open where the match is weak. Expanded clones get a size class; other rows say once, few or many, or leave the size out.

D	V	J	size	CDR3	DNA
-	TRBV2	TRBJ1-5	-	CASSGRNQPQHF	TGTGCCAGCAGTGGACGGAATCAGCCCCAGCATTTT
-	TRBV30	TRBJ2-7	-	CAWSVGLDSYEQYF	TGTGCCTGGAGTGTGGGGCTAGACTCCTACGAGCAGTACTTC
TRBD1	TRBV5-1	TRBJ1-3	-	CASSSTGPGNTIYF	TGCGCCAGCAGTTCGACAGGGCCTGGAAACACCATATATTTT
-	TRBV4-1	TRBJ2-7	-	CASSQDNRDREQYF	TGCGCCAGCAGCCAAGATAATCGGGATAGGGAGCAGTACTTC
-	TRBV5-1	TRBJ2-7	once	CASSLFGSEQYF	TGCGCCAGCAGCTTATTCGGGTCCGAGCAGTACTTC
TRBD1	TRBV5-1	TRBJ1-4	-	CASSSGQAYEKLFF	TGCGCCAGCAGCTCGGGACAGGCGTATGAAAAACTGTTTTTT
TRBD1	TRBV28	TRBJ2-3	-	CASSPSGQADTQYF	TGTGCCAGCAGTCCCAGCGGACAGGCCGATACGCAGTATTTT
TRBD1	TRBV7-2	TRBJ1-6	-	CASSYDRDASPLHF	TGTGCCAGCAGCTATGACAGGGACGCTTCACCCCTCCACTTT
-	TRBV11-2	TRBJ2-7	-	CASSYSLGAYEQYF	TGTGCCAGCAGCTATTCACTAGGAGCCTACGAGCAGTACTTC
-	TRBV6-6	TRBJ2-7	once	CASSYMGSVYEQYF	TGTGCCAGCAGTTACATGGGCTCAGTATACGAGCAGTACTTC
TRBD1	TRBV6-6	TRBJ2-2	once	CASSKTGGGDTGELFF	TGTGCCAGCAGCAAAACAGGGGGCGGAGACACCGGGGAGCTGTTTTTT
-	TRBV28	TRBJ1-6	-	CASTKVQPYSPLHF	TGTGCCAGCACCAAGGTGCAGCCGTATTCACCCCTCCACTTT
-	TRBV14	TRBJ1-1	-	CASSRHEGTEAFF	TGTGCCAGCAGCCGCCATGAAGGCACTGAAGCTTTCTTT
-	TRBV30	TRBJ2-3	-	CAWRTAADTQYF	TGTGCCTGGAGGACGGCGGCAGATACGCAGTATTTT
-	TRBV18	TRBJ2-7	-	CASSPASVPYEQYF	TGTGCCAGCTCACCAGCATCCGTGCCCTACGAGCAGTACTTC
-	TRBV5-1	TRBJ2-7	-	CASSLAGTSYEQYF	TGCGCCAGCAGCTTGGCCGGTACCTCCTACGAGCAGTACTTC
-	TRBV5-1	TRBJ2-7	-	CASSLAGSEQYF	TGCGCCAGCAGCCTTGCAGGGAGCGAGCAGTACTTC
TRBD1	TRBV5-4	TRBJ2-7	-	CASSSDRDRGDEQYF	TGTGCCAGCAGCTCAGACCGGGACAGGGGAGACGAGCAGTACTTC
-	TRBV11-3	TRBJ1-1	-	CASGTGNTEAFF	TGTGCCAGCGGTACAGGGAATACTGAAGCTTTCTTT
-	TRBV19	TRBJ2-1	-	CASSFQGPGNEQFF	TGTGCCAGTAGTTTCCAGGGACCCGGCAATGAGCAGTTCTTC
TRBD1	TRBV9	TRBJ2-3	-	CASSVLGTGRSDTQYF	TGTGCCAGCAGCGTATTAGGGACAGGGAGGTCAGATACGCAGTATTTT
-	TRBV19	TRBJ1-2	-	CASTDRFGGYTF	TGTGCCAGTACCGACCGCTTCGGGGGCTACACCTTC
-	TRBV6-5	TRBJ1-5	-	CASSLDSNQPQHF	TGTGCCAGCAGTCTTGATAGCAATCAGCCCCAGCATTTT
TRBD1	TRBV11-2	TRBJ2-7	-	CASSFRDSAYEQYF	TGTGCCAGCAGCTTCCGGGACAGCGCCTACGAGCAGTACTTC
-	TRBV10-2	TRBJ1-5	once	CASKSGELDNQPQHF	TGCGCCAGCAAATCCGGGGAGCTGGACAATCAGCCCCAGCATTTT
-	TRBV5-5	TRBJ1-2	once	CASSRSPGQVSYGYTF	TGTGCCAGCAGCCGCTCTCCGGGACAAGTATCATATGGCTACACCTTC
-	TRBV7-2	TRBJ1-2	-	CASSPGGGSNYGYTF	TGTGCCAGCAGCCCAGGAGGGGGAAGCAACTATGGCTACACCTTC
-	TRBV7-9	TRBJ1-3	-	CASSLTSLSGNTIYF	TGTGCCAGCAGCTTAACCAGCCTCTCTGGAAACACCATATATTTT
-	TRBV18	TRBJ2-7	-	CASSPPYSQGEQYF	TGTGCCAGCTCACCACCGTATTCGCAGGGCGAGCAGTACTTC
-	TRBV7-9	TRBJ1-5	-	CASSLGFDDQPQHF	TGTGCCAGCAGCTTAGGGTTTGACGATCAGCCCCAGCATTTT
-	TRBV11-3	TRBJ2-1	-	CASSLQGNEQFF	TGTGCCAGCAGCTTACAGGGAAATGAGCAGTTCTTC
TRBD1	TRBV6-5	TRBJ2-5	few	CASRKQGARETQYF	TGTGCCAGCAGGAAACAGGGGGCCCGAGAGACCCAGTACTTC
-	TRBV25-1	TRBJ2-1	-	CASRTEAEQFF	TGTGCCAGCAGAACGGAAGCTGAGCAGTTCTTC
TRBD2	TRBV27	TRBJ2-1	once	CASSQTSGSYNEQFF	TGTGCCAGCAGTCAGACTAGCGGGTCCTACAATGAGCAGTTCTTC
TRBD2	TRBV15	TRBJ2-5	-	CATSRGASGDQETQYF	TGTGCCACCAGCAGAGGGGCTAGCGGGGACCAAGAGACCCAGTACTTC
TRBD1	TRBV7-6	TRBJ1-5	few	CASSLAIRGQPQHF	TGTGCCAGCAGCTTAGCTATCAGGGGGCAGCCCCAGCATTTT
TRBD1	TRBV6-1	TRBJ1-5	-	CASSEDRGRQPQHF	TGTGCCAGCAGTGAGGACAGGGGGCGTCAGCCCCAGCATTTT
TRBD1	TRBV19	TRBJ1-3	-	CASSPSGTALGGNTIYF	TGTGCCAGTAGTCCTTCAGGGACAGCCTTGGGTGGAAACACCATATATTTT
TRBD1	TRBV23-1	TRBJ1-4	once	CATWGQGGEKLFF	TGCGCCACCTGGGGACAGGGCGGTGAAAAACTGTTTTTT
-	TRBV6-1	TRBJ1-4	-	CASRGIRPTNEKLFF	TGTGCCAGCAGGGGAATCCGTCCAACTAATGAAAAACTGTTTTTT
-	TRBV2	TRBJ2-7	-	CASSPASAGVGEQYF	TGTGCCAGCAGCCCTGCAAGTGCAGGAGTAGGGGAGCAGTACTTC
-	TRBV4-2	TRBJ2-2	-	CASSQDGRTDGELFF	TGTGCCAGCAGCCAAGATGGCAGGACGGACGGGGAGCTGTTTTTT
-	TRBV19	TRBJ1-5	few	CASSIAAGLGQPQHF	TGTGCCAGTAGTATAGCGGCAGGGTTGGGTCAGCCCCAGCATTTT
-	TRBV28	TRBJ1-2	few	CASSLLGHNYYGYTF	TGTGCCAGCAGTTTACTGGGACACAACTATTATGGCTACACCTTC
-	TRBV7-3	TRBJ1-1	-	CASSPNTNTEAFF	TGTGCCAGCAGCCCAAATACTAACACTGAAGCTTTCTTT
-	TRBV19	TRBJ1-1	-	CASSIREGIYTEAFF	TGTGCCAGTAGTATAAGGGAAGGGATTTACACTGAAGCTTTCTTT